This T cell receptor (beta chain) was sequenced for a study of T cells in Graves' hyperthyroidism and ophthalmopathy. TCR beta CDR3 regions were amplified from RNA. Researchers ran a first-round RT-PCR on the TCR CDR3 using the HTBI primer set. TCRdb re-analysed the multiplex PCR reads in MiXCR, keeping a single row per CDR3 protein. The sample contains roughly 400,000 distinct CDR3 sequences, about 14% of which appear only once. This clonotype was seen ten or more times. The TCR originated in a man aged 50 to 60 with Graves' ophthalmopathy. The sequenced material came from blood.

The CDR3 DNA reads as TGTGCCAGTAGTATAGTGGAGAACACTGAAGCTTTCTTT. This encodes CASSIVENTEAFF. The V call is TRBV19, the J call TRBJ1-1; D is ambiguous. This CDR3 has 13 amino acids. V was trimmed by 1 base and J by 1 base, leaving 4 bases between them. Germline V gives CDR1 LNHDA, CDR2 SQIVND (reference sequence).